The text below deals with one TCR beta chain. Its antigen is not known. 60 Vbeta and 13 Jbeta primers were used in PCR. Generated by immunoSEQ multiplex PCR, the TCRdb table keeps only in-frame clones and is missing some. This table holds roughly 190,000 clones, more than 75% found once. This specimen belongs to a study of cytomegalovirus exposure and HLA in healthy donors. Whole-study results and caveats: Per a prior analysis, the majority of TCR beta V segments were productive roughly 90% or roughly 30% of the time. Reportedly, TCR beta sequences accurately predicted HLA-A and HLA-B alleles in most subjects.

Trimming took 4 bases from V and 0 from J, leaving 15 bases between them. CDR3 length: 16 residues. From germline, CDR1 is LGHNA and CDR2 YSLEER. The chain uses TRBV4-3 and TRBJ1-2; a weak D match, TRBD1 (5 bases). The sequence was obtained from a woman between 18 and 29 years old in good health and CMV-seronegative. Specimen: PBMCs. The chain's CDR3 is CASSPSWGVANYGYTF. CDR3 nucleotide sequence: TGCGCCAGCAGCCCGAGTTGGGGGGTAGCTAACTATGGCTACACCTTC.